The 5 T cell receptor beta chains given below trace back to one sample, sequenced in a study of cytomegalovirus exposure and HLA in healthy donors. It was with 60 Vbeta and 13 Jbeta primers that the PCR ran. Libraries were prepared by immunoSEQ multiplex PCR; TCRdb keeps only in-frame clonotypes and omits some of them. The sample lists approximately 150,000 clones, around 79% occurring once. Sequencing was carried out using PBMCs. These receptors were obtained from a man younger than 40 in good health and CMV-seropositive.

The chain uses TRBV4-1 and TRBJ2-5; 7 nucleotides line up with TRBD1. The DNA end is a closer match to TRBJ2-7, so the J assignment may be wrong. This CDR3 is built from 15 residues. Germline V gene sequence: CDR1 MGHRA, CDR2 YSYEKL. The CDR3 bases are TGCGCCAGCAGCCAGGTTGGGACAGCGAGCTACGAGCAGTACTTC. It yields the protein CASSQVGTASYEQYF.

The chain recombines TRBV18 with TRBJ2-7; D gene ambiguous. The CDR3 is 14 residues long. Per germline, CDR1 KGHSH and CDR2 LQKENI. V was clipped by 3 bases and J by 2 bases, with 11 bases between them. CDR3: CASSPLEAAYEQYF. CDR3 DNA: TGTGCCAGCTCACCCCTTGAGGCAGCCTACGAGCAGTACTTC.

The chain carries TRBV9 and TRBJ2-7; TRBD2 matches at 15 bases. V was pared by 4 bases and J by 4 bases, with 6 bases of the junction left unmatched. Per germline, CDR1 SGDLS and CDR2 YYNGEE. This CDR3 region has 16 residues. The CDR3 DNA sequence: TGTGCCAGCAGCCAAGGGACTAGCGGGGGGCTGTACGAGCAGTACTTC. It specifies CASSQGTSGGLYEQYF.

This clone has more than one count but fewer than ten. The chain carries TRBV15 and TRBJ2-1; 9 positions match TRBD2. The CDR3 is 16 residues long. J lost 5 bases, V lost 3 bases, and 8 bases had no gene match. From germline, CDR1 is LNHNV and CDR2 YYDKDF (reference sequence). CDR3 nucleotide sequence: TGTGCCACCAGCAGTCGAGCGGGGGGCCACCACAATGAGCAGTTCTTC. It yields the protein CATSSRAGGHHNEQFF.

V is TRBV27 and J is TRBJ1-2; the D is unclear. Per the germline V gene, CDR1 is MNHEY and CDR2 is SMNVEV (reference sequence). The V end lost 5 bases, the J end lost 0 bases, and 10 bases lay between the germline ends. The CDR3 totals 14 residues. The CDR3 sequence: CASSPRHTNYGYTF. The DNA for the CDR3 is TGTGCCAGCAGTCCACGACACACTAACTATGGCTACACCTTC.